This T cell receptor (beta chain) was retrieved from a study of shared clonotypes between healthy human individuals. This clone is a singleton in its sample. Other DNA sequences of this sample code for an identical CDR3. Data came from immunoSEQ multiplex PCR; TCRdb stores just in-frame clones and leaves some out. Of roughly 500,000 clones in the sample, around 79% are singletons; the top ten hold approximately 13%. Unsorted samples drew genomic DNA from 85 million to 90 million PBMCs. Trimming removed 0 bases at V and 2 bases at J, with 7 bases between. CDR3 length equals 14 residues. Germline V gene sequence: CDR1 SGHNT, CDR2 YYREEE (reference sequence).

The V and J genes are TRBV5-4 and TRBJ2-3; no firm D call. Sequenced input: PBMCs. This sequence originates from a middle-aged woman in good health. Some clones in this sample may be carry-over from other donors' samples. CDR3 sequence reads: CASSLAGPTDTQYF. For the CDR3, the DNA is TGTGCCAGCAGCTTGGCAGGCCCCACAGATACGCAGTATTTT.